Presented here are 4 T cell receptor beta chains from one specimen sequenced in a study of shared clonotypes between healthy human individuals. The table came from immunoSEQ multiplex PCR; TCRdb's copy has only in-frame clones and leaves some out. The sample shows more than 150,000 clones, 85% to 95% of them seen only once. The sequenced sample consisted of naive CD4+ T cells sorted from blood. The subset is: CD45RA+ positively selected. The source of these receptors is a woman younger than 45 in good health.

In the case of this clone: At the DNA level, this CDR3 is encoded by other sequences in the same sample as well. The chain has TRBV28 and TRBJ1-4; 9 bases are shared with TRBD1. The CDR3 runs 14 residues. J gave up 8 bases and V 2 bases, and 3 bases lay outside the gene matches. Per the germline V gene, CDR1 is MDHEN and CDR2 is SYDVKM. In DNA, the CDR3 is TGTGCCAGCAGTTTAGGACAGGGGATCGAAAAACTGTTTTTT. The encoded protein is CASSLGQGIEKLFF.

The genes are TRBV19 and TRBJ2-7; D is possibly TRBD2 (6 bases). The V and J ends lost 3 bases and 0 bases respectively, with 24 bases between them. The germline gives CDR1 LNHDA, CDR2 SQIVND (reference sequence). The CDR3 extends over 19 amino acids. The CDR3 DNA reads TGTGCCAGTAGTATCAACCCAATCGGAGGGCCCCTATACTCCTACGAGCAGTACTTC. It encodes CASSINPIGGPLYSYEQYF.

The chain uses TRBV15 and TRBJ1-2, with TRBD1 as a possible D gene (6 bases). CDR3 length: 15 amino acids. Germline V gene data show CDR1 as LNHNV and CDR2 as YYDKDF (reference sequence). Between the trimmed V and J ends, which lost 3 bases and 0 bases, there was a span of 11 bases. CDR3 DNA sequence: TGTGCCACCAGCAGCCGGACAGCCGCTAACTATGGCTACACCTTC. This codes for CATSSRTAANYGYTF.

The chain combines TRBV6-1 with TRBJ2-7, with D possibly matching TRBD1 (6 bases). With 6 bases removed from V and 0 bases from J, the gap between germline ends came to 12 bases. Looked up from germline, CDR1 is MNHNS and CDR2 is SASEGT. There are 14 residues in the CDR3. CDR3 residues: CASRPGQTSYEQYF. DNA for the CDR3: TGTGCCAGCAGACCGGGACAAACCTCCTACGAGCAGTACTTC.